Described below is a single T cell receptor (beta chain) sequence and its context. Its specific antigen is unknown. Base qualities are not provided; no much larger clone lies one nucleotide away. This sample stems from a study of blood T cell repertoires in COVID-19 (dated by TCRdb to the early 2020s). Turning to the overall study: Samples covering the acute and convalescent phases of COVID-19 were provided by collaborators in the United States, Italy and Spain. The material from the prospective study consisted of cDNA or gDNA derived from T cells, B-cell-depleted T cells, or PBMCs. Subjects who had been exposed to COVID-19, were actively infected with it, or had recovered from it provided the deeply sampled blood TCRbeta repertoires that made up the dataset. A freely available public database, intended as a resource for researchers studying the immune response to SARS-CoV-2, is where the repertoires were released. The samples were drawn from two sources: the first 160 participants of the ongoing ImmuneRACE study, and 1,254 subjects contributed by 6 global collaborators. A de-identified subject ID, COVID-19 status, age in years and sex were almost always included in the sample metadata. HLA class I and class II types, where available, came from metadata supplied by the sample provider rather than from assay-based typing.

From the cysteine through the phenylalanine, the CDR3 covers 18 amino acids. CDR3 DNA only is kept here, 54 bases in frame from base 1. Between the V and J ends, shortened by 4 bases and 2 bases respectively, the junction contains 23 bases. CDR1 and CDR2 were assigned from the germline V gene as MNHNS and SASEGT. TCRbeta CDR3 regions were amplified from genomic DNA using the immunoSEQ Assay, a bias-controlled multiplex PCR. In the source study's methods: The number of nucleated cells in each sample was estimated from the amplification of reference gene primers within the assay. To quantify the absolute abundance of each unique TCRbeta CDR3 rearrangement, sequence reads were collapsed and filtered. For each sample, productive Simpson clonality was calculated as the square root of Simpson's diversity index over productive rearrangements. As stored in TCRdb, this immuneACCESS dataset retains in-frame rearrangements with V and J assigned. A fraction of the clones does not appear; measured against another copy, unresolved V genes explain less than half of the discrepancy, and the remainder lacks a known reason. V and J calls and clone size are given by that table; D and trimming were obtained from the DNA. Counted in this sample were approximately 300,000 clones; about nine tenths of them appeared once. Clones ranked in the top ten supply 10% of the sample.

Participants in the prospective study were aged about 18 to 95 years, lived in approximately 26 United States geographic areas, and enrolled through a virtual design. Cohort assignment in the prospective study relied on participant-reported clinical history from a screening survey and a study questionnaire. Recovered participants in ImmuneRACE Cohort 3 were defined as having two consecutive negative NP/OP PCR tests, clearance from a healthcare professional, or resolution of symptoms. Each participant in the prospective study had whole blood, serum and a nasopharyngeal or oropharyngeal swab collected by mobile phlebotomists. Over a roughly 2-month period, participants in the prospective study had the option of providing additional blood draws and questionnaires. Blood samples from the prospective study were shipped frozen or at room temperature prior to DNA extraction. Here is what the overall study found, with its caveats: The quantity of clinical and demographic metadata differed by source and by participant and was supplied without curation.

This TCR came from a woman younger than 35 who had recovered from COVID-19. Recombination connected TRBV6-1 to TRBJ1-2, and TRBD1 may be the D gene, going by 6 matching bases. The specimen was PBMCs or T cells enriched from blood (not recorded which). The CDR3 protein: CASSASLLTGYGNYGYTF. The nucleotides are TGTGCCAGCAGTGCGAGCCTACTTACAGGGTACGGGAACTATGGCTACACCTTC.